Included here is one TCR beta chain sequence, with context. Its antigen remains unknown. This entry belongs to a study of neurological immune-mediated disorders. The cDNA came from 5'RACE with 10-nucleotide random UMIs. Using its own MiXCR run on the 5' RACE reads, TCRdb lists one record per CDR3 protein. The sample has fewer than 25,000 distinct CDR3 sequences; about 12% are singletons. Findings and limits, study-wide: The absence of any CDR3 amino acid sequence shared by expanded clones across subjects suggests that repertoires were private in all groups.

Unsorted libraries were prepared from 2 million PBMCs that had been stored at -80 C. Germline V gene data show CDR1 as SGHRS and CDR2 as YFSETQ. The CDR3 consists of 14 residues. With V trimmed by 8 bases and J by 5 bases, 8 bases remained unmatched. The chain joins TRBV5-1 to TRBJ1-1, with 11 bases matching TRBD1. This TCR was recovered from a woman in her sixties with HTLV-1-associated myelopathy (HAM/TSP). What was sequenced was PBMCs. CDR3 nucleotides: TGCGCCAGTAATACCGGGACAGGGGGGACTGAAGCTTTCTTT. It encodes CASNTGTGGTEAFF.